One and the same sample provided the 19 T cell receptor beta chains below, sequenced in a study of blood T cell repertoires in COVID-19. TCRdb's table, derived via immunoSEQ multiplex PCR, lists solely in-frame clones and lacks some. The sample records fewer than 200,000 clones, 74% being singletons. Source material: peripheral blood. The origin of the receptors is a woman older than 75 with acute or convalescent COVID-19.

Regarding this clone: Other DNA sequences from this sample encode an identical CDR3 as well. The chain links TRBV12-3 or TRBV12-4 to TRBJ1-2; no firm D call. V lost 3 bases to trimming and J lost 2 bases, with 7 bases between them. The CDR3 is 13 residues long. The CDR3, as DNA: TGTGCCAGCAGTTTGGGCGAGAACTATGGCTACACCTTC. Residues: CASSLGENYGYTF.

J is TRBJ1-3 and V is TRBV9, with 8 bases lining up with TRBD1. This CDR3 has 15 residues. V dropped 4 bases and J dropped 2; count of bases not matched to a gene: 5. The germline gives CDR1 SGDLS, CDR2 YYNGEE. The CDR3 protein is CASSLQGETGNTIYF. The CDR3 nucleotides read TGTGCCAGCAGCCTACAGGGGGAGACTGGAAACACCATATATTTT. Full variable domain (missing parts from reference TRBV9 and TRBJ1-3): DSGVTQTPKHLITATGQRVTLRCSPRSGDLSVYWYQQSLDQGLQFLIQYYNGEERAKGNILERFSAQQFPDLHSELNLSSLELGDSALYFCASSLQGETGNTIYFGEGSWLTVV.

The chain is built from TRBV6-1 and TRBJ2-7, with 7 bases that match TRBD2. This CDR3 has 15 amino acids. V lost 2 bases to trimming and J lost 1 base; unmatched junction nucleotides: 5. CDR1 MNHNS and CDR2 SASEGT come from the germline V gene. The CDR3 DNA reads TGTGCCAGCAGTGAAATGAGCGGGGTTTCCTACGAGCAGTACTTC. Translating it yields CASSEMSGVSYEQYF.

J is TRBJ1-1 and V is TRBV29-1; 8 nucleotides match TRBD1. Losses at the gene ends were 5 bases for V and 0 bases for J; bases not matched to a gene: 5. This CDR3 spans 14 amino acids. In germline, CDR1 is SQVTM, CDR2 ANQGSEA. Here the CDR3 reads CSVRTGLLNTEAFF. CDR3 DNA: TGCAGCGTTCGGACAGGGCTTCTGAACACTGAAGCTTTCTTT.

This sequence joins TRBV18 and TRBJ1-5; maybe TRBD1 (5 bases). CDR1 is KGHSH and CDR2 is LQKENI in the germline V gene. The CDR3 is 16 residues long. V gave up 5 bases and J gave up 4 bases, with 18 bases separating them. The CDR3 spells CASSASDNGLNQPQHF. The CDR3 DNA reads TGTGCCAGCTCAGCGTCGGACAACGGGTTAAATCAGCCCCAGCATTTT.

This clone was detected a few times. The CDR3 DNA reads TGTGCCAGCTCACCACGGGCCGGGGGTGGAGAGACCCAGTACTTC. Translating it yields CASSPRAGGGETQYF. The chain employs TRBV18 and TRBJ2-5; D is perhaps TRBD2 (6 bases). The CDR3 length is 15 residues. Germline loops: CDR1 KGHSH, CDR2 LQKENI. V dropped 1 base and J dropped 4 bases, with 13 bases sitting between them.

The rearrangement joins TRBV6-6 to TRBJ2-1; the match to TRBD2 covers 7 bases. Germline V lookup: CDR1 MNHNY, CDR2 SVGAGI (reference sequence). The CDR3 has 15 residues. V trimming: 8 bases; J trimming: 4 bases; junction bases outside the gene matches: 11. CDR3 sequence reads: CASRGLADGYNEQFF. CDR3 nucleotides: TGTGCCAGCCGAGGGCTAGCGGACGGATACAATGAGCAGTTCTTC.

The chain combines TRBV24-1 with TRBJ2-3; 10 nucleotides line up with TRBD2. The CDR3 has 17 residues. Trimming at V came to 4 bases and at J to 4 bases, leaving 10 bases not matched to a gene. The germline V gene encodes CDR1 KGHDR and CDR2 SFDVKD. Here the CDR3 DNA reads TGTGCCACCAGTGAGGGCGTAGCGGGAGGTTCGGCAGATACGCAGTATTTT. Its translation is CATSEGVAGGSADTQYF.

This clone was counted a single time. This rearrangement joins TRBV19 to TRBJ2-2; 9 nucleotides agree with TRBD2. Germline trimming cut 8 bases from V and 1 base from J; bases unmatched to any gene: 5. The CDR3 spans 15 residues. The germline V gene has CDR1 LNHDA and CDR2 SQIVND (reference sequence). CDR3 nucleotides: TGTGCCAGTTCCCAAGCGGGAGGGAACACCGGGGAGCTGTTTTTT. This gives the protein CASSQAGGNTGELFF.

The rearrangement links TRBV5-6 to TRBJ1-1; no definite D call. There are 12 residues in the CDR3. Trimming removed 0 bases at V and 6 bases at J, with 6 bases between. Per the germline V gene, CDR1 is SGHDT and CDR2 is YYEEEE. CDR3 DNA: TGTGCCAGCAGCTTGGATAGCGCTGAAGCTTTCTTT. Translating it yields CASSLDSAEAFF.

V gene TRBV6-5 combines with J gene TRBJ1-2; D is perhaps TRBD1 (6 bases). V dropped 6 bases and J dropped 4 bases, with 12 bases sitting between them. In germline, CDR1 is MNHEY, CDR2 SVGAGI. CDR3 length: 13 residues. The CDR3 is CASRQGGFYGYTF. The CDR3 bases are TGTGCCAGCAGACAGGGCGGTTTCTATGGCTACACCTTC.

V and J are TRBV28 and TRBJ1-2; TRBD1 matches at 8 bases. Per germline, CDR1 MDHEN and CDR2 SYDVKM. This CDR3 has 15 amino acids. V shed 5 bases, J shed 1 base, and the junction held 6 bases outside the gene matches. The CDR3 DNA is TGTGCCAGCAGTACTGCAGGGGGCGTTAACTATGGCTACACCTTC. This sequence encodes CASSTAGGVNYGYTF.

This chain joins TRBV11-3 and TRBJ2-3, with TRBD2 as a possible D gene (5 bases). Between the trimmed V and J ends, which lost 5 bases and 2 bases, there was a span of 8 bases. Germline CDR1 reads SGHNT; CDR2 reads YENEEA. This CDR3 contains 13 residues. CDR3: CASSRGPTDTQYF. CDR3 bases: TGTGCCAGCAGCCGCGGGCCCACAGATACGCAGTATTTT.

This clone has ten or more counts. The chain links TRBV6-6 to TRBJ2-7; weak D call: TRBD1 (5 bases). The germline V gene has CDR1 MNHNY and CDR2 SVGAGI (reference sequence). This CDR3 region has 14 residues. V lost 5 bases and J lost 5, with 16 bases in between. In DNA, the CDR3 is TGTGCCAGCAGTGGTCAGGGTCGAGGCAACGAGCAGTACTTC. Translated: CASSGQGRGNEQYF.

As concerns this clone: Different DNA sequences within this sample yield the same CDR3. The CDR3, as DNA: TGTGCCAGCAGTTTAGCAGGTCAGCCCCAGCATTTT. Translated: CASSLAGQPQHF. This rearrangement joins TRBV28 to TRBJ1-5, with D unresolved. The V end lost 2 bases, the J end lost 6 bases, and 5 bases lay between the germline ends. Germline CDR1 is MDHEN and CDR2 is SYDVKM. This CDR3 is 12 amino acids long. Variable domain in full (rest from reference TRBV28 and TRBJ1-5): DVKVTQSSRYLVKRTGEKVFLECVQDMDHENMFWYRQDPGLGLRLIYFSYDVKMKEKGDIPEGYSVSREKKERFSLILESASTNQTSMYLCASSLAGQPQHFGDGTRLSIL.

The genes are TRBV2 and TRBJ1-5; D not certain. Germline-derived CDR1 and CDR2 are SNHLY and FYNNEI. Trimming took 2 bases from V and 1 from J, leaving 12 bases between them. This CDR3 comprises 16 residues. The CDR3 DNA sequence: TGTGCCAGCAGTGAATCGGAGATTTGGAGCAATCAGCCCCAGCATTTT. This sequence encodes CASSESEIWSNQPQHF.

The CDR3 reads CASSLVRQGTGELFF. CDR3 bases: TGCGCCAGCAGCTTGGTGCGGCAGGGAACCGGGGAGCTGTTTTTT. The chain has TRBV5-1 and TRBJ2-2; D possibly corresponds to TRBD1 (5 bases). Germline V lookup: CDR1 SGHRS, CDR2 YFSETQ. V lost 0 bases to trimming and J lost 5 bases, with 11 bases between them. The CDR3 runs to 15 residues. Combining the CDR3 with reference TRBV5-1 and TRBJ2-2 gives the whole variable domain KAGVTQTPRYLIKTRGQQVTLSCSPISGHRSVSWYQQTPGQGLQFLFEYFSETQRNKGNFPGRFSGRQFSNSRSEMNVSTLELGDSALYLCASSLVRQGTGELFFGEGSRLTVL.

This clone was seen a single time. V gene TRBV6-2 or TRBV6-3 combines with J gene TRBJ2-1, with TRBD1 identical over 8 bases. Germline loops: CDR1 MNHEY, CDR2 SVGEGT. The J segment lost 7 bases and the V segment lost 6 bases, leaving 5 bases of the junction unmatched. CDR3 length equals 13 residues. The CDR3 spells CASSSDRENEQFF. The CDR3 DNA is TGTGCCAGCAGCTCGGACAGGGAAAATGAGCAGTTCTTC.

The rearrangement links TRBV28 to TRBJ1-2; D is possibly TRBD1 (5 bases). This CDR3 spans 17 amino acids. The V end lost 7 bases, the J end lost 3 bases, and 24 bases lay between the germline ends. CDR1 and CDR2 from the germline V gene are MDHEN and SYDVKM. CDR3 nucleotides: TGTGCCAGCACTCCCTACCCCCAGGGTAACGTACACTATGGCTACACCTTC. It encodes CASTPYPQGNVHYGYTF.